The 3 T cell receptor beta chains given below trace back to one sample, sequenced in a study of shared clonotypes between healthy human individuals. Clones were read by immunoSEQ multiplex PCR, and TCRdb kept only the in-frame ones, dropping some. The sample holds 2 million to 2.5 million clones, more than 80% seen once. The sample was naive CD4+ T cells from PBMCs. Subset: CD45RA+ positively selected. The receptor source for this set is a man aged 18 to 35 in good health. Some clones in this sample may be carry-over from other donors' samples.

V usage is TRBV5-1 and J usage is TRBJ2-5; 8 positions agree with TRBD1. Germline loops: CDR1 SGHRS, CDR2 YFSETQ. V trimming: 6 bases; J trimming: 2 bases; junction bases outside the gene matches: 6. CDR3 length: 14 amino acids. CDR3 protein: CASKSDRGQETQYF. In DNA form, the CDR3 reads TGCGCCAGCAAATCTGACAGGGGTCAAGAGACCCAGTACTTC. Full variable domain (outside the CDR3, taken from reference TRBV5-1 and TRBJ2-5): KAGVTQTPRYLIKTRGQQVTLSCSPISGHRSVSWYQQTPGQGLQFLFEYFSETQRNKGNFPGRFSGRQFSNSRSEMNVSTLELGDSALYLCASKSDRGQETQYFGPGTRLLVL.

V gene TRBV27 combines with J gene TRBJ2-1; TRBD2 matches 12 bases. The J segment lost 3 bases and the V segment lost 5 bases, leaving 8 bases of the junction unmatched. CDR1 MNHEY and CDR2 SMNVEV come from the germline V gene (reference sequence). This CDR3 spans 17 amino acids. The DNA of the CDR3 is TGTGCCAGCAGTGCCCCGGGACTAGCGGGTGACTACAATGAGCAGTTCTTC. Its translation is CASSAPGLAGDYNEQFF.

The rearrangement links TRBV11-2 to TRBJ2-1; TRBD2 aligns across 12 bases. With 5 bases clipped from V and 7 bases from J, the junction kept 6 bases outside the gene matches. CDR3 size: 15 residues. In germline, CDR1 is SGHAT, CDR2 FQNNGV. CDR3 bases: TGTGCCAGCAGCCGACTAGCGGGAGCTCGGAATGAGCAGTTCTTC. Residues: CASSRLAGARNEQFF.